This T cell receptor (beta chain) was sequenced in a study of CD8 T cells in Susac syndrome. cDNA came from roughly 0.53 to 1 ug RNA primed by random hexamers. TCRdb processed the immunoSEQ multiplex PCR reads anew with MiXCR; each CDR3 protein has one entry. Altogether about 300,000 distinct CDR3 sequences are present, almost 85% being singletons, with the ten largest covering 0.2% to 0.25%. Sequences were obtained from CD8+ T cells from PBMCs. The receptor was derived from a human donor with multiple sclerosis.

The CDR3 DNA sequence: TGCAGTGCGATCAGGGATCCGAACACTGAAGCTTTCTTT. It is translated as CSAIRDPNTEAFF. The chain recombines TRBV20-1 with TRBJ1-1, with D maybe TRBD1 (5 bases). The germline V and J ends were trimmed by 6 bases and 1 base, with 12 bases remaining between them. This CDR3 comprises 13 residues. Germline lookup yields CDR1 DFQATT and CDR2 SNEGSKA (reference sequence).